This TCR beta chain was profiled in a study of cytomegalovirus exposure and HLA in healthy donors. PCR primers comprised 60 Vbeta and 13 Jbeta primers. Profiled with immunoSEQ multiplex PCR; TCRdb holds only in-frame clones, not every one. The table records 65,000 to 70,000 clones, roughly 79% of them present only once. There are 13 residues in the CDR3. The germline V gene encodes CDR1 SGHRS and CDR2 YFSETQ. J gave up 5 bases and V 5 bases, and 6 bases lay outside the gene matches. About this clone itself: Its antigen is unidentified.

Broader study findings: An analysis was carried out later, and it reportedly showed fewer N-insertions in an Asian-associated ancestry cluster than the approximately 670-donor mean. The authors later linked a missense DCLRE1C variant to TCR beta V- and J-gene trimming. In a later analysis, common viral pathogens appeared linked to several of the most significant clusters.

This clonotype was sampled from a man aged 45 to 65 in good health and CMV-seronegative. The sample taken for sequencing was PBMCs. The chain employs TRBV5-1 and TRBJ2-5, with 7 bases matching TRBD1. CDR3 in amino acids: CASRGRGLETQYF. The DNA for the CDR3 is TGCGCCAGCAGGGGCAGGGGGTTGGAGACCCAGTACTTC. The variable domain in full, completed from reference TRBV5-1 and TRBJ2-5, reads KAGVTQTPRYLIKTRGQQVTLSCSPISGHRSVSWYQQTPGQGLQFLFEYFSETQRNKGNFPGRFSGRQFSNSRSEMNVSTLELGDSALYLCASRGRGLETQYFGPGTRLLVL.